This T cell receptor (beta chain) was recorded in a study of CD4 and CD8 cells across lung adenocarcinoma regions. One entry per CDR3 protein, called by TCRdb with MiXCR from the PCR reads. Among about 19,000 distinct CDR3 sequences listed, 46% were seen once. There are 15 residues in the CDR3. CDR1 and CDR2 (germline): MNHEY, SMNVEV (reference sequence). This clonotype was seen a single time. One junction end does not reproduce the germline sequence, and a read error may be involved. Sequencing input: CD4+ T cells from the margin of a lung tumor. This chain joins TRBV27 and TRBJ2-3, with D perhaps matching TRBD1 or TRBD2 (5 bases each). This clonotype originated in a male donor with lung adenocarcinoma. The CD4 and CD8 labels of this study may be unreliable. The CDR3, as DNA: TGTGCCAGCAGGACGGGGCTTCGAGACACAGACATGCAGTATTTC. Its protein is CASRTGLRDTDMQYF.